Each of the 7 T cell receptor beta chains below was sequenced from the same sample in a study of T cell repertoires in cytomegalovirus infection. The antigens of these receptors remain unknown. Using its own MiXCR run on the reads, TCRdb lists one record per CDR3 protein. In the table there are 550,000 to 850,000 distinct CDR3 sequences, 30% to 35% of which are singletons. The sample here was cultured PBMCs, taken from culture after CMV antigen stimulation. These TCRs come from a human donor in good health (CMV status not recorded). Some clones in this sample may be carry-over from other donors' samples.

The chain is built from TRBV7-9 and TRBJ2-1, with 7 bases lining up with TRBD1. CDR1 and CDR2 (germline): SEHNR, FQNEAQ (reference sequence). J was trimmed by 5 bases and V by 3 bases; bases with no gene match: 7. The CDR3 length is 15 residues. The CDR3 loop is CASSFRQGVHNEQFF. CDR3 DNA: TGTGCCAGCAGCTTCCGACAGGGTGTTCACAATGAGCAGTTCTTC.

This clonotype was detected only a few times. This rearrangement joins TRBV20-1 to TRBJ2-3; 9 bases match TRBD2. Germline-derived CDR1 and CDR2 are DFQATT and SNEGSKA (reference sequence). The V segment lost 1 base and the J segment 6 bases; nucleotides outside the gene matches: 5. This CDR3 is built from 14 residues. In DNA, the CDR3 is TGCAGTGCTAGAGTGGCGGGAGGGGGCGATACGCAGTATTTT. It is translated as CSARVAGGGDTQYF.

This clonotype occurred a few times. The J gene is TRBJ2-7, the V gene TRBV7-2; 10 bases align to TRBD2. Germline V gene data show CDR1 as SGHTA and CDR2 as FQGNSA. This CDR3 comprises 17 residues. The V and J ends lost 1 base and 6 bases, in that order; junction bases with no gene match: 12. The CDR3 region has the DNA TGTGCCAGCAGCTTAGTGTTCGTAGCGGGAGGATTGTTCGAGCAGTACTTC. Protein product: CASSLVFVAGGLFEQYF.

This clonotype was observed at least ten times. This rearrangement joins TRBV6-1 to TRBJ1-5; 8 bases line up with TRBD1. The trim removed 3 bases at V and 0 bases at J, leaving 7 bases unmatched. The CDR3 is 17 amino acids. Germline loops: CDR1 MNHNS, CDR2 SASEGT. CDR3 in amino acids: CASSDRDRRNSNQPQHF. Here the CDR3 DNA reads TGTGCCAGCAGTGATAGGGACAGGCGCAATAGCAATCAGCCCCAGCATTTT.

This clonotype was seen only a few times. The V call is TRBV6-6, the J call TRBJ2-7; 9 bases match TRBD1. After removal of 6 bases from V and 6 bases from J, the junction contained 3 bases not matched to a gene. Germline V gene data show CDR1 as MNHNY and CDR2 as SVGAGI (reference sequence). This CDR3 region has 12 residues. DNA for the CDR3: TGTGCCAGCAGGGGGGACAGGGCCGAGCAGTACTTC. Encoded protein: CASRGDRAEQYF.

A few counts support this clonotype. CDR3 bases: TGTGCCAGCAGCTTAAAGCGGAGCTACGAGCAGTACTTC. Its translation: CASSLKRSYEQYF. The chain is built from TRBV7-9 and TRBJ2-7; D possibly corresponds to TRBD2 (5 bases). Between the trimmed V and J ends, which lost 2 bases and 3 bases, there was a span of 8 bases. This CDR3 is built from 13 residues. Germline V gene data show CDR1 as SEHNR and CDR2 as FQNEAQ (reference sequence).

The chain carries TRBV7-2 and TRBJ1-4; D perhaps matches TRBD1 (5 bases). The V gene's germline CDR1 is SGHTA and CDR2 FQGNSA. The CDR3 has 17 amino acids. Trimming left V 7 bases short and J 6 bases short, with 24 bases between. The CDR3 bases are TGTGCCAGCACTCCACGGTGGACGGGGCCCAACGATGAAAAACTGTTTTTT. Translating it yields CASTPRWTGPNDEKLFF.